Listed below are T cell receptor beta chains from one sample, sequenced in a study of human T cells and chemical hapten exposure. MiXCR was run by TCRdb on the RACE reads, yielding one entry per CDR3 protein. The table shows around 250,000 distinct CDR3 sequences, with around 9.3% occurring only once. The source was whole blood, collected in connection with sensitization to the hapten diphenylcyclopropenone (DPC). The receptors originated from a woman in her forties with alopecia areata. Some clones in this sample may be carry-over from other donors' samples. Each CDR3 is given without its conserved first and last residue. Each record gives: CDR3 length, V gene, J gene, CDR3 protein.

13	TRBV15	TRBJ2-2	ATSRDRTGAGELF
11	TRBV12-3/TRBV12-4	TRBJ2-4	ASSSSLKNIQY
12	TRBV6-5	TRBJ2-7	ASSLREGGYEQY
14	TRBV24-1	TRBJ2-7	ATSDPHLSGLDEQY
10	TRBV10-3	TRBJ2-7	AISSVTIEQY
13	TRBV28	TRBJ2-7	ASSSPDRTSYEQY
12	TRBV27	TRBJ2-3	ASSLAGWADTQY
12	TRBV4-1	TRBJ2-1	ASSQDRRGWEQF
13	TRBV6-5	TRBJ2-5	ASGKTGRDQETQY
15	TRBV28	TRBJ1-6	ASSFPLQSSYNSPLH
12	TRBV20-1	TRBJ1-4	SAARLVTNEKLF
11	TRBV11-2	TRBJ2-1	ASSESSGIQQF
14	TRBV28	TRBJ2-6	ASSPQDPLGANVLT
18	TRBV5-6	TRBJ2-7	ASSLSRASGTRRRSYEQY
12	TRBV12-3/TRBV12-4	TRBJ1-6	ASSLYQGRAPLH
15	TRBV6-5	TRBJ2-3	ASSYQTPDIRADTQY
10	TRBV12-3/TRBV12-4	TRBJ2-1	ASTTTLYEQF
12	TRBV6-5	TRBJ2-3	ASGVQGAGDTQY
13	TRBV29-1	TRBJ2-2	SVEDRRERAGELF
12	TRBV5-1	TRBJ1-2	ASSLAGENYGYT
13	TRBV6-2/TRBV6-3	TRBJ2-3	ASSRASGSTDTQY
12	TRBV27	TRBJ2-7	ASSLLTGSYEQY
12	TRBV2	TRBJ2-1	ASSVELAYNEQF
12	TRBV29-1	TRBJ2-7	SVQALAGTYEQY
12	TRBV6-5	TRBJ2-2	ASRSSPYTGELF
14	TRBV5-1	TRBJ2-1	ASSLEGLPGPNEQF
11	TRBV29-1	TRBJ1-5	SVETGGNQPQH
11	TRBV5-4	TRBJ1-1	ASSQWTSTEAF
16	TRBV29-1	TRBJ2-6	SVEDPSSGNSGANVLT
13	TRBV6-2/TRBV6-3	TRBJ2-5	ASRLLGAVPETQY
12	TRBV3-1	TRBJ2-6	ASILVSGANVLT
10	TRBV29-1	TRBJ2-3	SVEWGTDTQY
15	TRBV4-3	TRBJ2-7	ASSQARAAGGSHEQY
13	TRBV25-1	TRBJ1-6	ASSVNQGAYSPLH
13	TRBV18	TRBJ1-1	ASSPRNSVNTEAF
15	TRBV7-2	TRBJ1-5	ASSYVPSQFVNQPQH
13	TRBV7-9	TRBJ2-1	ASSRMGTGSDEQF
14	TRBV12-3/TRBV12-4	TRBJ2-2	ASSLGAASNTGELF
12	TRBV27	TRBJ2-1	ASRVARSYNEQF
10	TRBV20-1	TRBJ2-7	SAAVQVHEQY
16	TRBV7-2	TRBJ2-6	ASSFSNRVGSGANVLT
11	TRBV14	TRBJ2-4	ASSQVRVDIQY
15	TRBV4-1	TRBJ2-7	ASSQDSRAGYGNEQY
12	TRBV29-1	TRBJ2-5	SVVSSQTVETQY
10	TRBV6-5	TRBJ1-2	ASREAVSGYT